These T cell receptor beta chains were read from a single sample in a study of OX40 agonist ivuxolimab in advanced cancers. Generated by immunoSEQ multiplex PCR, the TCRdb table keeps only in-frame clones and is missing some. The profile shows around 38,000 clones, roughly 90% of them singletons. The sequenced sample was CD4+ or CD8+ T cells sorted from blood, obtained in a trial of the OX40 agonist ivuxolimab. The receptors originated from an adult with an advanced solid tumor such as melanoma, head and neck, liver or kidney cancer. CDR3s leave out the opening cysteine and the closing phenylalanine or tryptophan.

J: TRBJ1-1
V: TRBV6-5
CDR3: ASSYSRLNTEAF

J: TRBJ2-1
V: TRBV9
CDR3: ASSARGERNNEQF

J: TRBJ1-2
V: TRBV7-9
CDR3: VSSSYIYT

J: TRBJ2-7
V: TRBV29-1
CDR3: SVLGGSGYEQY

J: TRBJ2-5
V: TRBV5-3
CDR3: ARSGGTVTLETQY

J: TRBJ2-2
V: TRBV27
CDR3: ASSPLRTGVLMNTGELF

J: TRBJ1-2
V: TRBV7-8
CDR3: ASSLVGTGGYT

J: TRBJ2-3
V: TRBV6-1
CDR3: ASSLGAGGTDTQY

J: TRBJ2-3
V: TRBV4-1
CDR3: ASSQVAGADTQY

J: TRBJ2-5
V: TRBV4-1
CDR3: ASKFTDRWQETQY

J: TRBJ2-5
V: TRBV28
CDR3: ASSRDSGETQY

J: TRBJ2-6
V: TRBV9
CDR3: ASSDPRSGGANVLT

J: TRBJ1-1
V: TRBV27
CDR3: ASSLSGRLGEAF

J: TRBJ2-1
V: TRBV27
CDR3: ASSQVGSYNEQF

J: TRBJ2-7
V: TRBV19
CDR3: ASSITGHSSYEQY

J: TRBJ1-5
V: TRBV6-5
CDR3: ASSWGAEQPQH

J: TRBJ2-1
V: TRBV2
CDR3: ASRPWGAGADEQF

J: TRBJ2-7
V: TRBV2
CDR3: ASKNIVVVYEQY

J: TRBJ1-2
V: TRBV7-9
CDR3: AGTGTDYGYT

J: TRBJ2-5
V: TRBV5-1
CDR3: ASSLEGWDQETQY

J: TRBJ2-2
V: TRBV29-1
CDR3: SVEESSGDTGELF

J: TRBJ1-1
V: TRBV2
CDR3: ARSPGGRRGNTEAF

J: TRBJ1-5
V: TRBV6-5
CDR3: ASDQGRWPQH

J: TRBJ1-2
V: TRBV6-5
CDR3: ASSYSGENGYT

J: TRBJ2-7
V: TRBV7-8
CDR3: ASSLERFDYEQY

J: TRBJ1-5
V: TRBV6-6
CDR3: ASLRNSNQPQH

J: TRBJ2-1
V: TRBV6-5
CDR3: AATGLSNNEQF

J: TRBJ2-7
V: TRBV5-5
CDR3: ASSGQGAYEQY

J: TRBJ2-7
V: TRBV27
CDR3: ASSLSLAGKNEQY

J: TRBJ2-1
V: TRBV2
CDR3: ASSVTVRAYNEQF

J: TRBJ2-7
V: TRBV7-8
CDR3: ASSLNFGGAGEQY

J: TRBJ2-1
V: TRBV2
CDR3: ASGPPGEQF

J: TRBJ2-1
V: TRBV27
CDR3: ASSFWGSREQF

J: TRBJ2-1
V: TRBV5-1
CDR3: ASSGGALEQF

J: TRBJ2-2
V: TRBV7-9
CDR3: ASSVGQGSTGELF

J: TRBJ1-6
V: TRBV6-5
CDR3: ASSYSGNSPLH

J: TRBJ1-6
V: TRBV9
CDR3: ASSVGRGGSPLH

J: TRBJ2-4
V: TRBV27
CDR3: ASRRAGDKNIQY

J: TRBJ1-5
V: TRBV7-9
CDR3: ASSHTGRDQPQH

J: TRBJ2-7
V: TRBV2
CDR3: ASRSSGLYEQY

J: TRBJ1-3
V: TRBV27
CDR3: ASSLGRSSGNTIY

J: TRBJ1-4
V: TRBV28
CDR3: ASSFTTGLMTNEKLF